This is a list of T cell receptor beta chains from one sample in a study of T-cell reconstitution after alpha-beta-depleted transplantation in children. TCRdb independently ran MiXCR on the PCR reads; one entry per CDR3 protein. This table has under 300,000 distinct CDR3 sequences, roughly 12% appearing once. The sample consisted of peripheral blood, taken 180 days after TCRalphabeta/CD19-depleted stem cell transplant. These receptors all come from a male patient aged 2 to 9 who had a stem cell transplant for chronic granulomatous disease, so the T cells may come from the graft donor. Each CDR3 is given with its conserved first and last residue. Each record gives: J gene, V gene, D gene, clone size, CDR3 DNA, CDR3 protein. A D gene is named only where the DNA matches it firmly. A row's size may be missing; if present it is once, few, many or a size class.

TRBJ1-5 TRBV19 TRBD1 - TGTGCCAGTAGTATCCTCGTATTCCGGGACAGCCGAAATCAGCCCCAGCATTTT CASSILVFRDSRNQPQHF
TRBJ2-7 TRBV10-3 TRBD1 many TGTGCCATCAGTGAGTCGACAGGGAACCCTTACGAGCAGTACTTC CAISESTGNPYEQYF
TRBJ2-2 TRBV5-4 TRBD1 - TGTGCCAGCAGCTGGGACAGGGGGAACACCGGGGAGCTGTTTTTT CASSWDRGNTGELFF
TRBJ2-7 TRBV12-3/TRBV12-4 TRBD2 many TGTGCCAGCAGTTTACTAGCGGGAGACCCCTACGAGCAGTACTTC CASSLLAGDPYEQYF
TRBJ2-3 TRBV12-3/TRBV12-4 TRBD2 many TGTGCCAGCAGTTTATCTTTAGCGGGGGATACGCAGTATTTT CASSLSLAGDTQYF
TRBJ2-3 TRBV3-1 - many TGTGCCAGCAGCCAAGATACTGCAGATACGCAGTATTTT CASSQDTADTQYF
TRBJ2-1 TRBV7-9 - few TGTGCCAGCCTCACGGGAGACGGCAATGAGCAGTTCTTC CASLTGDGNEQFF
TRBJ1-5 TRBV7-2 TRBD1 many TGTGCCAGCAGCTCGACAGGGACAGTCAATCAGCCCCAGCATTTT CASSSTGTVNQPQHF
TRBJ1-1 TRBV28 - many TGTGCCAGCAGTCTAAGGAGTCGAGGACCCAACACTGAAGCTTTCTTT CASSLRSRGPNTEAFF
TRBJ2-6 TRBV20-1 TRBD2 many TGCAGTGCTAGGACTAGCGGGAGGGCCTCTGGGGCCAACGTCCTGACTTTC CSARTSGRASGANVLTF
TRBJ2-1 TRBV5-5 TRBD1 many TGTGCCAGCAGCCGAGAAAGACAGGGGGCCAACAATGAGCAGTTCTTC CASSRERQGANNEQFF
TRBJ2-1 TRBV14 - many TGTGCCAGCAGCCAGCGACTGTCCCCCTACAATGAGCAGTTCTTC CASSQRLSPYNEQFF
TRBJ2-7 TRBV7-2 TRBD2 many TGTGCCAGCAGCCTCTGGACTAGCCCCAAGCCCTACGAGCAGTACTTC CASSLWTSPKPYEQYF
TRBJ2-1 TRBV20-1 TRBD2 many TGCAGTGCTCCACTCCGACTAGCGGGGTATAATGAGCAGTTCTTC CSAPLRLAGYNEQFF